This TCR beta chain was sequenced during a study of response to subunit inactivated influenza vaccine. Whole-study results and caveats: The study's authors posited that every seasonal influenza vaccination enlists few new T cells.

Concerning this clonotype itself: The antigen is unknown.

Looked up from germline, CDR1 is MGHRA and CDR2 is YSYEKL. This CDR3 contains 17 residues. Trimming removed 3 bases from V and 7 bases from J; junction bases left unmatched: 8. TCRdb independently ran MiXCR on the RT-PCR reads; one entry per CDR3 protein. The sample holds a few hundred thousand distinct CDR3 sequences, around 13% seen once. The TCR sequence derives from a man aged 50-60 years who received an inactivated influenza vaccine. The source material was PBMCs from blood, sampled roughly 12 days after vaccination. The chain couples TRBV4-1 to TRBJ2-1; 14 nucleotides line up with TRBD2. CDR3 protein: CASSQDATSGGANEQFF. The CDR3 nucleotides are TGCGCCAGCAGCCAGGACGCGACTAGCGGGGGGGCAAATGAGCAGTTCTTC.